The clone carrying this TCR beta chain was picked up a small number of times. The target antigen is unknown. This entry is derived from a study of response to subunit inactivated influenza vaccine. Overall study findings and caveats: Few new T cells, the authors suggested, are recruited by each seasonal influenza vaccination.

CDR1 is MGHRA, CDR2 YSYEKL, per germline. The length of the CDR3 is 14 residues. V was pared by 2 bases and J by 4 bases, with 5 bases of the junction left unmatched. In TCRdb, the RT-PCR reads were re-called with MiXCR into one record per CDR3 protein. The sample records some 500,000 distinct CDR3 sequences, 13% being singletons. Sample: PBMCs from blood, taken 35 to 45 days after vaccination. The sequence derives from a man aged 50 to 59 who received an inactivated influenza vaccine. J is TRBJ2-7 and V is TRBV4-1; the match to TRBD1 covers 7 bases. CDR3 nucleotides: TGCGCCAGCAGCCAATCCCAGGGGGAGTACGAGCAGTACTTC. Its translation is CASSQSQGEYEQYF.